These 16 T cell receptor beta chains came from one sample sequenced in a study of blood T cell repertoires in COVID-19. Measured with immunoSEQ multiplex PCR; TCRdb has only the in-frame clones, and not every one. There are roughly 400,000 clones in the sample; approximately 89% occur only once, and 2% to 2.5% lies in the top ten. The material sequenced was peripheral blood. These receptors were obtained from a woman aged 60 to 75 with COVID-19, enrolled during active disease.

The J gene is TRBJ1-1, the V gene TRBV6-4; D gene uncertain. In germline, CDR1 is MRHNA, CDR2 SNTAGT. The CDR3 is 13 residues long. Trimming removed 3 bases from V and 2 bases from J, with 7 bases in between. CDR3 region: CASSEMANTEAFF. The CDR3 DNA follows: TGTGCCAGCAGTGAAATGGCTAACACTGAAGCTTTCTTT.

The rearrangement links TRBV3-1 (or the pseudogene TRBV3-2) to TRBJ2-5, with 13 nucleotides matching TRBD2. Germline V CDR1 and CDR2: LGHDT, YNNKEL (reference sequence). The CDR3 has 19 residues. Trimming removed 0 bases from V and 5 bases from J; junction bases left unmatched: 12. Written as DNA, the CDR3 is TGTGCCAGCAGCCAAGATCCGACCGGACTAGCGGGGGCTCGGGAGACCCAGTACTTC. This encodes CASSQDPTGLAGARETQYF.

CDR3 region: CSVEDHPDSSNQPQHF. The CDR3 DNA follows: TGCAGCGTTGAAGATCACCCGGACTCTAGCAATCAGCCCCAGCATTTT. V gene TRBV29-1 combines with J gene TRBJ1-5; D call uncertain. Germline lookup yields CDR1 SQVTM and CDR2 ANQGSEA. Trimming took off 0 bases at V and 0 bases at J, with 12 bases between the two ends. This CDR3 is 16 amino acids long.

This chain's CDR3 is CASSTFYEQYF. CDR3 bases: TGTGCCAGTAGTACCTTCTACGAGCAGTACTTC. The V call is TRBV19, the J call TRBJ2-7; D is ambiguous. The CDR3 spans 11 residues. CDR1 LNHDA and CDR2 SQIVND come from the germline V gene (reference sequence). V lost 4 bases, J lost 3 bases, and 4 bases lay in between.

This clone showed up just once. The chain has TRBV24-1 and TRBJ1-5; no reliable D call. The germline V gene has CDR1 KGHDR and CDR2 SFDVKD. The V end lost 9 bases, the J end lost 0 bases, and 11 bases lay between the germline ends. The CDR3 has 14 amino acids. CDR3 nucleotide sequence: TGTGCCACCCCCGCACAATATAGCAATCAGCCCCAGCATTTT. This sequence encodes CATPAQYSNQPQHF.

This chain uses TRBV11-2 with TRBJ1-2, with D uncertain. The CDR3 is 13 residues long. Trimming cost V 5 bases and J 8 bases, with 15 bases left between them. CDR1 SGHAT and CDR2 FQNNGV come from the germline V gene. CDR3 amino acids: CASSPSGTAGYTF. The CDR3 DNA reads as TGTGCCAGCAGCCCGAGTGGCACAGCCGGCTACACCTTC.

In the case of this clone: This same CDR3 is encoded by further DNA sequences in the sample. The chain recombines TRBV9 with TRBJ2-1; the D gene is possibly TRBD2 (6 bases). The V and J ends lost 0 bases and 4 bases respectively, with 11 bases between them. The CDR3 spans 15 residues. Germline V CDR1 and CDR2: SGDLS, YYNGEE. The DNA of the CDR3 is TGTGCCAGCAGCGTAGGACGGGGGTCGTACAATGAGCAGTTCTTC. Protein sequence: CASSVGRGSYNEQFF. Looking up the rest from reference TRBV9 and TRBJ2-1 gives the full variable domain: DSGVTQTPKHLITATGQRVTLRCSPRSGDLSVYWYQQSLDQGLQFLIQYYNGEERAKGNILERFSAQQFPDLHSELNLSSLELGDSALYFCASSVGRGSYNEQFFGPGTRLTVL.

This clone was seen only once. This chain joins TRBV9 and TRBJ2-1; 8 bases map to TRBD1. Germline V lookup: CDR1 SGDLS, CDR2 YYNGEE. The CDR3 spans 17 residues. The trim removed 3 bases at V and 8 bases at J, leaving 16 bases unmatched. CDR3 nucleotides: TGTGCCAGCAGCGCCGAAGGGACAGGTTCACAAGGGGATGAGCAGTTCTTC. Its protein product is CASSAEGTGSQGDEQFF.

The rearrangement joins TRBV5-4 to TRBJ2-1; a possible D gene is TRBD2 (6 bases). Trimming took 0 bases from V and 2 from J, leaving 6 bases between them. The CDR3 is 14 residues long. Germline CDR1 reads SGHNT; CDR2 reads YYREEE (reference sequence). CDR3 in amino acids: CASSLGGAYNEQFF. The CDR3 DNA reads TGTGCCAGCAGCTTGGGGGGGGCCTACAATGAGCAGTTCTTC. The variable domain in full, with the rest retrieved from reference TRBV5-4 and TRBJ2-1, is ETGVTQSPTHLIKTRGQQVTLRCSSQSGHNTVSWYQQALGQGPQFIFQYYREEENGRGNFPPRFSGLQFPNYSSELNVNALELDDSALYLCASSLGGAYNEQFFGPGTRLTVL.

The V and J genes are TRBV5-6 and TRBJ1-6, with D tentatively TRBD1 (5 bases). Deletions cut 3 bases from V and 4 bases from J, with 8 bases between. Germline V lookup: CDR1 SGHDT, CDR2 YYEEEE. This CDR3 is 14 amino acids long. This chain's CDR3 is CASSYRGYNSPLHF. The CDR3, as DNA: TGTGCCAGCAGCTATAGGGGTTATAATTCACCCCTCCACTTT.

V is TRBV15 and J is TRBJ1-2; D not resolved. The CDR3 spans 12 residues. Germline assignment: CDR1 LNHNV and CDR2 YYDKDF (reference sequence). V gave up 0 bases and J gave up 8 bases, with 7 bases separating them. The CDR3 loop reads CATSRDERGYTF. For the CDR3, the DNA is TGTGCCACCAGCAGAGATGAGAGAGGCTACACCTTC.

V and J are TRBV2 and TRBJ2-1; D possibly corresponds to TRBD2 (7 bases). This CDR3 contains 16 residues. V lost 7 bases and J 2 bases, leaving 18 bases between the germline ends. Germline V gives CDR1 SNHLY, CDR2 FYNNEI. For the CDR3, the DNA is TGTGCCAGCATAGGGTGGAGAGGGGGGGCCTACAATGAGCAGTTCTTC. The encoded protein is CASIGWRGGAYNEQFF.

This chain joins TRBV7-2 and TRBJ2-7; D unclear. CDR3 length: 14 amino acids. V lost 1 base to trimming and J lost 6 bases, with 13 bases between them. Germline V gene lookup returns CDR1 SGHTA and CDR2 FQGNSA. The CDR3 region is CASSLGWPNTEQYF. Here the CDR3 DNA reads TGTGCCAGCAGCTTAGGTTGGCCGAACACCGAGCAGTACTTC. Drawing the rest from reference TRBV7-2 and TRBJ2-7, the complete variable domain is GAGVSQSPSNKVTEKGKDVELRCDPISGHTALYWYRQSLGQGLEFLIYFQGNSAPDKSGLPSDRFSAERTGGSVSTLTIQRTQQEDSAVYLCASSLGWPNTEQYFGPGTRLTVT.

This sequence joins TRBV9 and TRBJ2-1; D is undetermined. Between the trimmed V and J ends, which lost 3 bases and 6 bases, there was a span of 7 bases. The V gene's germline CDR1 is SGDLS and CDR2 YYNGEE. The CDR3 sequence is 12 residues long. This chain's CDR3 is CASSAGANEQFF. The DNA of the CDR3 is TGTGCCAGCAGCGCCGGAGCCAATGAGCAGTTCTTC.

This rearrangement joins TRBV6-5 to TRBJ2-1; 7 positions agree with TRBD1. This CDR3 has 15 amino acids. V shed 6 bases, J shed 6 bases, and the junction held 11 bases outside the gene matches. Germline CDR1 MNHEY, CDR2 SVGAGI. The CDR3 region is CASRALTGIGNEQFF. CDR3 sequence (DNA): TGTGCCAGCAGGGCCCTGACAGGGATCGGCAATGAGCAGTTCTTC.

The J gene is TRBJ2-7, the V gene TRBV6-1; TRBD2 agrees at 10 bases. CDR3 size: 19 residues. Losses at the gene ends were 1 base for V and 0 bases for J; bases not matched to a gene: 12. Germline values: CDR1 MNHNS, CDR2 SASEGT. The CDR3 spells CASSEVALGLAAASYEQYF. The CDR3 DNA follows: TGTGCCAGCAGTGAAGTCGCCCTCGGACTAGCGGCCGCCTCCTACGAGCAGTACTTC.